These 23 T cell receptor beta chains were sequenced from one sample in a study of blood T cell repertoires in COVID-19. Some clones are missing from TCRdb's copy, which holds only in-frame ones; the method was immunoSEQ multiplex PCR. Here the sample spans some 270,000 clones, about 89% being singletons. The sequenced sample consisted of peripheral blood. Receptors were obtained from a man between 40 and 49 years old with active or convalescent COVID-19.

The V gene is TRBV19, the J gene TRBJ2-1, with D tentatively TRBD1 (6 bases). Germline V gene sequence: CDR1 LNHDA, CDR2 SQIVND (reference sequence). V was pared by 7 bases and J by 7 bases, with 11 bases between. This CDR3 is 12 amino acids long. CDR3 DNA sequence: TGTGCCAGTAACCACAGGGAGAATGAGCAGTTCTTC. As protein: CASNHRENEQFF.

The chain joins TRBV6-5 to TRBJ1-2, with 9 bases fitting TRBD1. The J segment lost 6 bases and the V segment lost 2 bases, leaving 1 base of the junction unmatched. The CDR3 extends over 13 amino acids. The germline V gene encodes CDR1 MNHEY and CDR2 SVGAGI. The CDR3 spells CASSYDRGNGYTF. CDR3 sequence (DNA): TGTGCCAGCAGTTACGACAGGGGGAATGGCTACACCTTC.

The rearrangement links TRBV10-2 to TRBJ1-5; TRBD1 might be the D (5 bases). CDR1 is WSHSY, CDR2 SAAADI, per germline. The CDR3 is 15 residues long. V was cut by 8 bases and J by 4 bases, with 18 bases left in between. In DNA form, the CDR3 reads TGCGCCAGCGGGAACACGGGCAGGGTGAATCAGCCCCAGCATTTT. Its translation: CASGNTGRVNQPQHF.

This clone is a singleton in its sample. DNA of the CDR3: TGTGCCAGCAGCACAACCGGGACACAGAGCACTGAAGCTTTCTTT. Its translation: CASSTTGTQSTEAFF. The chain couples TRBV7-3 to TRBJ1-1; perhaps TRBD1 as D (6 bases). The CDR3 has 15 amino acids. The germline gives CDR1 SGHTA, CDR2 FQGTGA. Between the trimmed V and J ends, which lost 5 bases and 4 bases, there was a span of 17 bases.

The chain uses TRBV4-1 and TRBJ2-7; 12 bases agree with TRBD2. There are 17 residues in the CDR3. V shed 0 bases and J 2 bases; nucleotides not matched to a gene: 5. Germline V gene data show CDR1 as MGHRA and CDR2 as YSYEKL. The CDR3 bases are TGCGCCAGCAGCCAAGATGTGACTAGCGGGAGTACCTACGAGCAGTACTTC. This encodes CASSQDVTSGSTYEQYF.

The rearrangement joins TRBV29-1 to TRBJ1-6; D possibly corresponds to TRBD1 (6 bases). CDR1 SQVTM and CDR2 ANQGSEA come from the germline V gene. The CDR3 length is 13 residues. Trimming removed 6 bases at V and 7 bases at J, with 13 bases between. The CDR3 loop reads CSVAKGGNSPLHF. CDR3 sequence (DNA): TGCAGCGTCGCGAAGGGGGGGAATTCACCCCTCCACTTT.

In this sample, this clone turned up once. The chain carries TRBV6-5 and TRBJ1-5, with 7 bases matching TRBD1. This CDR3 is 15 amino acids long. The germline V gene has CDR1 MNHEY and CDR2 SVGAGI. Losses at the gene ends were 7 bases for V and 4 bases for J; bases not matched to a gene: 10. The CDR3 loop reads CASTSGHRGNQPQHF. CDR3 nucleotides: TGTGCCAGCACCTCCGGGCACAGGGGTAATCAGCCCCAGCATTTT.

The chain uses TRBV12-3 or TRBV12-4 and TRBJ1-2; a weak D match, TRBD1 (6 bases). The V and J ends lost 6 bases and 4 bases respectively, with 12 bases between them. This CDR3 region has 13 residues. CDR3 DNA sequence: TGTGCCAGCAGCGAGGGGACAAGCTATGGCTACACCTTC. Translating it yields CASSEGTSYGYTF.

V usage is TRBV9 and J usage is TRBJ1-2; no clear D gene. The CDR3 loop spans 11 amino acids. Germline CDR1 is SGDLS and CDR2 is YYNGEE. V lost 3 bases and J lost 11, with 11 bases in between. The CDR3 spells CASSAVSGYTF. For the CDR3, the DNA is TGTGCCAGCAGCGCCGTTTCGGGTTACACCTTC.

This sequence joins TRBV2 and TRBJ1-5, with D possibly TRBD1 on 6 matching bases. CDR1 SNHLY and CDR2 FYNNEI come from the germline V gene. The CDR3 runs to 13 residues. V was pared by 8 bases and J by 5 bases, with 13 bases between. The CDR3 loop reads CASVEQGDQPQHF. The CDR3 nucleotides read TGTGCCAGCGTCGAACAGGGAGATCAGCCCCAGCATTTT.

The chain has TRBV14 and TRBJ2-1, with TRBD1 matching over 10 bases. This CDR3 is built from 17 residues. Looked up from germline, CDR1 is SGHDN and CDR2 is FVKESK. Trimming removed 4 bases from V and 7 bases from J; junction bases left unmatched: 13. CDR3 in DNA: TGTGCCAGCAGCCTACATGCGACAGGGGGCGCAGGGAATGAGCAGTTCTTC. This translates into CASSLHATGGAGNEQFF. The whole variable domain, filled in from reference TRBV14 and TRBJ2-1, reads EAGVTQFPSHSVIEKGQTVTLRCDPISGHDNLYWYRRVMGKEIKFLLHFVKESKQDESGMPNNRFLAERTGGTYSTLKVQPAELEDSGVYFCASSLHATGGAGNEQFFGPGTRLTVL.

This chain joins TRBV30 and TRBJ2-6; D ambiguous. The germline CDR1 and CDR2 sequences are GTSNPN and SVGIG (reference sequence). CDR3 length equals 15 residues. Trimming removed 4 bases at V and 0 bases at J, with 10 bases between. CDR3: CAWNLYSSGANVLTF. The CDR3 DNA reads TGTGCCTGGAACCTCTACAGCTCTGGGGCCAACGTCCTGACTTTC.

The CDR3 loop reads CASSPRLAGGPNEQFF. CDR3 sequence (DNA): TGTGCCAGCAGCCCCAGACTAGCGGGGGGCCCCAATGAGCAGTTCTTC. The chain is built from TRBV4-2 and TRBJ2-1; 13 bases align to TRBD2. Germline V gene data show CDR1 as LGHNA and CDR2 as YNFKEQ. The J segment lost 6 bases and the V segment lost 4 bases, leaving 6 bases of the junction unmatched. The CDR3 is 16 amino acids.

This clone was recorded a few times. The chain employs TRBV7-6 and TRBJ2-7; 7 bases align to TRBD2. CDR3 length: 15 amino acids. CDR1 is SGHVS, CDR2 FNYEAQ, per germline. V dropped 5 bases and J dropped 6; count of bases not matched to a gene: 13. DNA for the CDR3: TGTGCCAGCAGCGAGAGAGGGGCGGGAGCCGGCGAGCAGTACTTC. Translating gives CASSERGAGAGEQYF.

This clone was recorded a few times. This sequence joins TRBV4-2 and TRBJ2-7; 13 bases fit TRBD2. The V gene end was trimmed by 2 bases and the J gene end by 6 bases; junction bases not matched to a gene: 13. This CDR3 spans 18 amino acids. Germline CDR1 and CDR2: LGHNA and YNFKEQ. CDR3 sequence (DNA): TGTGCCAGCAGCCAACAGTGGGGGACTAGCGGGAAAGCTGGCGAGCAGTACTTC. Translation gives CASSQQWGTSGKAGEQYF.

The rearrangement uses TRBV2 and TRBJ1-3; D unclear. In germline, CDR1 is SNHLY, CDR2 FYNNEI. V lost 6 bases and J 0 bases, leaving 9 bases between the germline ends. The CDR3 is 14 residues long. For the CDR3, the DNA is TGTGCCAGCAGCCGACGGGGCTCTGGAAACACCATATATTTT. Translated: CASSRRGSGNTIYF.

The chain joins TRBV3-1 (or the pseudogene TRBV3-2) to TRBJ1-4; 9 nucleotides align to TRBD1. The CDR3 spans 15 residues. V dropped 4 bases and J dropped 8; count of bases not matched to a gene: 8. The germline V gene encodes CDR1 LGHDT and CDR2 YNNKEL (reference sequence). The CDR3 DNA is TGTGCCAGCAGCCCTCCGGGACAGGGCGAGGAAAAACTGTTTTTT. Residues: CASSPPGQGEEKLFF.

The V and J genes are TRBV7-9 and TRBJ1-1; 10 bases line up with TRBD1. The CDR3 is made up of 16 amino acids. Looked up from germline, CDR1 is SEHNR and CDR2 is FQNEAQ (reference sequence). The trim removed 5 bases at V and 0 bases at J, leaving 6 bases unmatched. The CDR3 protein is CASSGPGQGLNTEAFF. As DNA, the CDR3 is TGTGCCAGCAGCGGTCCGGGACAGGGGTTGAACACTGAAGCTTTCTTT.

This clone was counted a few times. V is TRBV27 and J is TRBJ2-5, with 7 positions matching TRBD2. V lost 4 bases to trimming and J lost 4 bases; unmatched junction nucleotides: 18. The CDR3 is 18 amino acids. CDR1 is MNHEY, CDR2 SMNVEV, per germline (reference sequence). CDR3 DNA sequence: TGTGCCAGCAGTTCACCGAGGAGGGGCGGGAGAGGGAGAGAGACCCAGTACTTC. This codes for CASSSPRRGGRGRETQYF.

This clone was seen a few times. The chain combines TRBV5-1 with TRBJ2-5; 7 nucleotides agree with TRBD2. V was clipped by 5 bases and J by 3 bases; unmatched bases: 13. The CDR3 extends over 16 amino acids. Germline assignment: CDR1 SGHRS and CDR2 YFSETQ. In DNA, the CDR3 is TGCGCCAGCAGACCCGCGGGAGTAGTATTGGAAGAGACCCAGTACTTC. Its translation: CASRPAGVVLEETQYF.

The genes are TRBV27 and TRBJ1-6, with TRBD1 matching over 10 bases. The germline CDR1 and CDR2 sequences are MNHEY and SMNVEV (reference sequence). The CDR3 runs to 19 residues. V lost 4 bases to trimming and J lost 1 base; unmatched junction nucleotides: 10. The CDR3 nucleotides are TGTGCCAGCAGTTATACCAAGGGACAGGGGAAATCCTATAATTCACCCCTCCACTTT. Its protein product is CASSYTKGQGKSYNSPLHF.

V and J are TRBV24-1 and TRBJ2-7; 14 positions agree with TRBD2. The CDR3 is 19 residues long. V shed 2 bases and J 0 bases; nucleotides not matched to a gene: 8. CDR1 and CDR2 from the germline V gene are KGHDR and SFDVKD. The CDR3 spells CATSDSPGTSGGSSYEQYF. The CDR3 DNA reads as TGTGCCACCAGTGATTCACCCGGGACTAGCGGGGGAAGCTCCTACGAGCAGTACTTC.

The chain couples TRBV29-1 to TRBJ2-7, with a tentative D call TRBD2 (5 bases). The germline V and J ends were trimmed by 3 bases and 5 bases, with 14 bases remaining between them. This CDR3 comprises 13 residues. From germline, CDR1 is SQVTM and CDR2 ANQGSEA. CDR3 nucleotide sequence: TGCAGCGTTGAGGGGAGTGGTTCCCACGAGCAGTACTTC. Protein sequence: CSVEGSGSHEQYF.